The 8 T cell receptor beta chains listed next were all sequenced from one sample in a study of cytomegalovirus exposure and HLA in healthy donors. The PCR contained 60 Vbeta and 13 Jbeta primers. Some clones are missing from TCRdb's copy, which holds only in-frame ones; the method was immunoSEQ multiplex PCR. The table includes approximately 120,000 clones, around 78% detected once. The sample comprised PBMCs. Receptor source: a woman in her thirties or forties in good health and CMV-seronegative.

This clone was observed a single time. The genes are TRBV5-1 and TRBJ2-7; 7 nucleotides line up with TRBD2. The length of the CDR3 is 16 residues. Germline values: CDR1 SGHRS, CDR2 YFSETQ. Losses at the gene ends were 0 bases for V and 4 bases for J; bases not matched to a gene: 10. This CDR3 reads CASSLARTGGGYEQYF. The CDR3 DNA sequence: TGCGCCAGCAGCTTGGCCCGTACGGGAGGCGGGTACGAGCAGTACTTC.

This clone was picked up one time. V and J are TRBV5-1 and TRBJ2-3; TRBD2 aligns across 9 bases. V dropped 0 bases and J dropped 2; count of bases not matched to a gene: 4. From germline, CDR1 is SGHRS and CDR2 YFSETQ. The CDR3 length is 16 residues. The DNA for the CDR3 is TGCGCCAGCAGCTTGGAGCTAGCGGGGTACACAGATACGCAGTATTTT. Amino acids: CASSLELAGYTDTQYF.

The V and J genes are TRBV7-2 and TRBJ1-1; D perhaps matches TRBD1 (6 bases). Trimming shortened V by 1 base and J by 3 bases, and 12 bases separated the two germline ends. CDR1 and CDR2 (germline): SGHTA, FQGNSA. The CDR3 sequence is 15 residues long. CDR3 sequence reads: CASSLGSRGHTEAFF. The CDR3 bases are TGTGCCAGCAGCTTAGGCTCCAGGGGCCACACTGAAGCTTTCTTT.

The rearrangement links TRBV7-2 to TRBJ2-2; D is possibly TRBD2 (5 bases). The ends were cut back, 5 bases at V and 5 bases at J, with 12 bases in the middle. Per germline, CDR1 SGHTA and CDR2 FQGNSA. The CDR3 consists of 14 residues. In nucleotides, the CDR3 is TGTGCCAGCAGCAAAGGACGGGGAACCGGGGAGCTGTTTTTT. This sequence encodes CASSKGRGTGELFF.

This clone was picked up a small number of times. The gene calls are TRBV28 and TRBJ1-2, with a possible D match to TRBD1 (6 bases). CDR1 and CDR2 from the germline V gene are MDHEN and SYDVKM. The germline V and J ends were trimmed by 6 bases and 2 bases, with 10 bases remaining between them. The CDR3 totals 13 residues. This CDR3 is CASSRGTNYGYTF. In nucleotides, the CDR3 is TGTGCCAGCAGCAGGGGTACCAACTATGGCTACACCTTC.

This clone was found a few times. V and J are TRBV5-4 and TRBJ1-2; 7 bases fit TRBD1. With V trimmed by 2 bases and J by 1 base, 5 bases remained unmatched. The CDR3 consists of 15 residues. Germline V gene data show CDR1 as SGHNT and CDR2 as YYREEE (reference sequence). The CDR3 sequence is CASSFGTEINYGYTF. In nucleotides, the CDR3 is TGTGCCAGCAGCTTCGGGACAGAAATTAACTATGGCTACACCTTC. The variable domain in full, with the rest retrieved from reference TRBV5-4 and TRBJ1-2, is ETGVTQSPTHLIKTRGQQVTLRCSSQSGHNTVSWYQQALGQGPQFIFQYYREEENGRGNFPPRFSGLQFPNYSSELNVNALELDDSALYLCASSFGTEINYGYTFGSGTRLTVV.

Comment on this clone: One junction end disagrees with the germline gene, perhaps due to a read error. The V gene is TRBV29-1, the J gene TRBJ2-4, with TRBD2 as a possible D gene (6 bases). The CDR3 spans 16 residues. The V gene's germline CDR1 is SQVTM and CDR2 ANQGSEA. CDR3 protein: CSVVGIADVAKNSQYF. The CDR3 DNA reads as TGCAGCGTCGTCGGGATAGCGGACGTAGCCAAAAACAGTCAGTACTTC.

DNA for the CDR3: TGTGCCAGCAGCCAACTCAACCGAGACTCTGGGGCCAACGTCCTGACTTTC. Encoded protein: CASSQLNRDSGANVLTF. V usage is TRBV7-8 and J usage is TRBJ2-6, with D unresolved. Between the trimmed V and J ends, which lost 5 bases and 0 bases, there was a span of 14 bases. Germline loops: CDR1 SGHVS, CDR2 FQNEAQ. The CDR3 covers 17 residues.